This TCR beta chain was captured by sequencing in a study of blood T cell repertoires in COVID-19. Background on the study: In each case, the material was cDNA or gDNA derived from T cells, B-cell-depleted T cells, or PBMCs.

Everyone who took part was roughly 18 to 90 years old, and they came from over 20 US areas. The study assigned cohorts using participant-reported clinical history. The V gene's germline CDR1 is MDHEN and CDR2 SYDVKM. V lost 6 bases to trimming and J lost 5 bases, with 13 bases between them. The CDR3 consists of 13 residues. Authors' data handling: It was from reference gene primer amplification that nucleated cell counts were estimated. Using immunoSEQ multiplex PCR, the repertoire was profiled, and TCRdb retains in-frame clones only, with some absent. V and J calls and clone size come straight from that table; D and trimming were deduced from the DNA. The sample lists roughly 180,000 clones, less than 90% seen once, with around 4.8% in the top ten.

The sample was PBMCs or T cells enriched from blood (not recorded which). V is TRBV28 and J is TRBJ1-1; TRBD1 might be the D (5 bases). The sequence was obtained from a woman between 45 and 60 years old who had recovered from COVID-19. CDR3 in DNA: TGTGCCAGCAGCCTAGGGGTACGGACTGAAGCTTTCTTT. This sequence encodes CASSLGVRTEAFF.